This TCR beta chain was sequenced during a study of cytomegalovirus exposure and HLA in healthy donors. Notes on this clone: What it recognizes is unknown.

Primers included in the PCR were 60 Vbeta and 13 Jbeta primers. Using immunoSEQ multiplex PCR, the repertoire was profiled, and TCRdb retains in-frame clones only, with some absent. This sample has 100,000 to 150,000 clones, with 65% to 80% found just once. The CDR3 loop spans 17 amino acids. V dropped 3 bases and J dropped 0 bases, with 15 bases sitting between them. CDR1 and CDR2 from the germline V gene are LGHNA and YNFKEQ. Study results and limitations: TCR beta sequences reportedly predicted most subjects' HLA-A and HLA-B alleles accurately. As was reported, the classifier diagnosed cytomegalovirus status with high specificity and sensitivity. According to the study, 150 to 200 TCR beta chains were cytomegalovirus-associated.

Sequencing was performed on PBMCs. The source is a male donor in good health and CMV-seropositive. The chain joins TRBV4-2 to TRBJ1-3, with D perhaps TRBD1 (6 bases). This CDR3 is CASSQERQASSGNTIYF. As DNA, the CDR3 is TGTGCCAGCAGCCAGGAAAGACAGGCAAGCTCTGGAAACACCATATATTTT.